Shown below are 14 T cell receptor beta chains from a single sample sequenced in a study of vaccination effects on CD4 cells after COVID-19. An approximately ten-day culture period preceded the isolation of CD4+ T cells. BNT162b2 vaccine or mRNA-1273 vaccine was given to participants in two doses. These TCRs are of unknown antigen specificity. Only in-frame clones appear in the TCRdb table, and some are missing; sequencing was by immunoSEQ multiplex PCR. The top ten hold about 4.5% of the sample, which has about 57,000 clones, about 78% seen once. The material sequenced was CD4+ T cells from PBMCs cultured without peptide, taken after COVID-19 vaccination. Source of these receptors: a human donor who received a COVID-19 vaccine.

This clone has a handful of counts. The DNA of the CDR3 is TGTGCCAGCAGTCCAGGACAGCTAGCTAACTATGGCTACACCTTC. This gives the protein CASSPGQLANYGYTF. J is TRBJ1-2 and V is TRBV6-5, with TRBD1 as a possible D gene (6 bases). From germline, CDR1 is MNHEY and CDR2 SVGAGI. The germline V and J ends were trimmed by 5 bases and 0 bases, with 13 bases remaining between them. The CDR3 spans 15 residues.

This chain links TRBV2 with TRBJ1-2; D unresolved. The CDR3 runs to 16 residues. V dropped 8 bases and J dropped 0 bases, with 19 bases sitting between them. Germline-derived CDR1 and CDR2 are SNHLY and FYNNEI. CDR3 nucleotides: TGTGCCAGCCATCGGGCAACCCGTAAGACTAACTATGGCTACACCTTC. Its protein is CASHRATRKTNYGYTF. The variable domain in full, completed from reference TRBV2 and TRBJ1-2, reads EPEVTQTPSHQVTQMGQEVILRCVPISNHLYFYWYRQILGQKVEFLVSFYNNEISEKSEIFDDQFSVERPDGSNFTLKIRSTKLEDSAMYFCASHRATRKTNYGYTFGSGTRLTVV.

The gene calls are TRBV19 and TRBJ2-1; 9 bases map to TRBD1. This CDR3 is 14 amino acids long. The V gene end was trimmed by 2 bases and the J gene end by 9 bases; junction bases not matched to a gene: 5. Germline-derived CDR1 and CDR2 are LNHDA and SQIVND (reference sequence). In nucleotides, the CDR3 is TGTGCCAGTAGTATAAACAGGGGGCAAGGTGAGCAGTTCTTC. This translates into CASSINRGQGEQFF.

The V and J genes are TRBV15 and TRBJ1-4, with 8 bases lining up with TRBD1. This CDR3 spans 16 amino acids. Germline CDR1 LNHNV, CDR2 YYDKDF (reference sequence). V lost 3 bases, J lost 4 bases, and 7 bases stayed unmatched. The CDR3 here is CATSSRQGAFNEKLFF. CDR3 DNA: TGTGCCACCAGCAGCCGGCAGGGGGCCTTTAATGAAAAACTGTTTTTT.

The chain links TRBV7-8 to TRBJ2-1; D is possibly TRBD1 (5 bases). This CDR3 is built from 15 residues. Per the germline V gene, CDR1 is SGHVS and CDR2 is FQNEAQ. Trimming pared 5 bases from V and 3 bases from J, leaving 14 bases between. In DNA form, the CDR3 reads TGTGCCAGCAGCCCTGGGGCGGCGGTCTACAATGAGCAGTTCTTC. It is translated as CASSPGAAVYNEQFF.

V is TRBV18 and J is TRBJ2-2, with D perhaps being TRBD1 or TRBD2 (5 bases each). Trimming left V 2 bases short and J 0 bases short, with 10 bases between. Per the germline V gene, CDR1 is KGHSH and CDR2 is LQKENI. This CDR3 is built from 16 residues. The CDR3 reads CASSPAGTANTGELFF. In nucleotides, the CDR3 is TGTGCCAGCTCACCAGCCGGGACGGCGAACACCGGGGAGCTGTTTTTT.

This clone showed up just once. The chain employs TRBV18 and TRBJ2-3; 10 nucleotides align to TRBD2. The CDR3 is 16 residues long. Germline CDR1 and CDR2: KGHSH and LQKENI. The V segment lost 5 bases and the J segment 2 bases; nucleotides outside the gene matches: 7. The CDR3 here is CASSTLAGGFTDTQYF. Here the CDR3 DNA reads TGTGCCAGCTCAACCTTAGCGGGAGGTTTCACAGATACGCAGTATTTT.

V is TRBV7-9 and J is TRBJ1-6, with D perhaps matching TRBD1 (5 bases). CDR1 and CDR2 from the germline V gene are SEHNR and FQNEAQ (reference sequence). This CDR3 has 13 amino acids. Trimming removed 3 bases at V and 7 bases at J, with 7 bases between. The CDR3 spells CASSFGGNSPLHF. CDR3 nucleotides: TGTGCCAGCAGCTTTGGGGGGAATTCACCCCTCCACTTT.

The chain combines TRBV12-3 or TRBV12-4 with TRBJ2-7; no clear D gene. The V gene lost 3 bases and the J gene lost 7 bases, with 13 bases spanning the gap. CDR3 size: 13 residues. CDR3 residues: CASSFRLRTEQYF. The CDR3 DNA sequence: TGTGCCAGCAGTTTTAGGTTGAGGACGGAGCAGTACTTC.

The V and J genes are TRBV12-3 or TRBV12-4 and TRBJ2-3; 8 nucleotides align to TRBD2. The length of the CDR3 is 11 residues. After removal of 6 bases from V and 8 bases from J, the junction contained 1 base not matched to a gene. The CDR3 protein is CASRLAGTQYF. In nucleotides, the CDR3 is TGTGCCAGCAGGCTAGCGGGTACGCAGTATTTT.

CDR3 nucleotide sequence: TGCGCCAGCAGCCAAGATTTGGCACGAGAGCAGTTCTTC. Translated, it gives CASSQDLAREQFF. The chain joins TRBV4-1 to TRBJ2-1, with D unresolved. V dropped 0 bases and J dropped 10 bases, with 10 bases sitting between them. Per the germline V gene, CDR1 is MGHRA and CDR2 is YSYEKL. The length of the CDR3 is 13 residues.

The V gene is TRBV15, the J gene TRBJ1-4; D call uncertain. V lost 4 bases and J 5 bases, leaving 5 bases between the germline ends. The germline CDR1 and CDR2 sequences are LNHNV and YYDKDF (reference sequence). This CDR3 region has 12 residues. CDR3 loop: CATSINNEKLFF. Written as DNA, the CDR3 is TGTGCCACCAGCATTAACAATGAAAAACTGTTTTTT.

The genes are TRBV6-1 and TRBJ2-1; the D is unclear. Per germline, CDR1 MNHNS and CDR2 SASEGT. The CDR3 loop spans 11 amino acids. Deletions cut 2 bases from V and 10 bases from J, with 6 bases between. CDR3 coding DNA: TGTGCCAGCAGTGAATTGAGAGAGCAGTTCTTC. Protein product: CASSELREQFF.

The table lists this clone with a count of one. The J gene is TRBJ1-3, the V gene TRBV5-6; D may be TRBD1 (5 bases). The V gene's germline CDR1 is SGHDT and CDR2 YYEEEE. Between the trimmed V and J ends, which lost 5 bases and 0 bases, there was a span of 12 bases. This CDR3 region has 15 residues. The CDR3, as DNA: TGTGCCAGCAGACGGTACAGGTACTCTGGAAACACCATATATTTT. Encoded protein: CASRRYRYSGNTIYF.